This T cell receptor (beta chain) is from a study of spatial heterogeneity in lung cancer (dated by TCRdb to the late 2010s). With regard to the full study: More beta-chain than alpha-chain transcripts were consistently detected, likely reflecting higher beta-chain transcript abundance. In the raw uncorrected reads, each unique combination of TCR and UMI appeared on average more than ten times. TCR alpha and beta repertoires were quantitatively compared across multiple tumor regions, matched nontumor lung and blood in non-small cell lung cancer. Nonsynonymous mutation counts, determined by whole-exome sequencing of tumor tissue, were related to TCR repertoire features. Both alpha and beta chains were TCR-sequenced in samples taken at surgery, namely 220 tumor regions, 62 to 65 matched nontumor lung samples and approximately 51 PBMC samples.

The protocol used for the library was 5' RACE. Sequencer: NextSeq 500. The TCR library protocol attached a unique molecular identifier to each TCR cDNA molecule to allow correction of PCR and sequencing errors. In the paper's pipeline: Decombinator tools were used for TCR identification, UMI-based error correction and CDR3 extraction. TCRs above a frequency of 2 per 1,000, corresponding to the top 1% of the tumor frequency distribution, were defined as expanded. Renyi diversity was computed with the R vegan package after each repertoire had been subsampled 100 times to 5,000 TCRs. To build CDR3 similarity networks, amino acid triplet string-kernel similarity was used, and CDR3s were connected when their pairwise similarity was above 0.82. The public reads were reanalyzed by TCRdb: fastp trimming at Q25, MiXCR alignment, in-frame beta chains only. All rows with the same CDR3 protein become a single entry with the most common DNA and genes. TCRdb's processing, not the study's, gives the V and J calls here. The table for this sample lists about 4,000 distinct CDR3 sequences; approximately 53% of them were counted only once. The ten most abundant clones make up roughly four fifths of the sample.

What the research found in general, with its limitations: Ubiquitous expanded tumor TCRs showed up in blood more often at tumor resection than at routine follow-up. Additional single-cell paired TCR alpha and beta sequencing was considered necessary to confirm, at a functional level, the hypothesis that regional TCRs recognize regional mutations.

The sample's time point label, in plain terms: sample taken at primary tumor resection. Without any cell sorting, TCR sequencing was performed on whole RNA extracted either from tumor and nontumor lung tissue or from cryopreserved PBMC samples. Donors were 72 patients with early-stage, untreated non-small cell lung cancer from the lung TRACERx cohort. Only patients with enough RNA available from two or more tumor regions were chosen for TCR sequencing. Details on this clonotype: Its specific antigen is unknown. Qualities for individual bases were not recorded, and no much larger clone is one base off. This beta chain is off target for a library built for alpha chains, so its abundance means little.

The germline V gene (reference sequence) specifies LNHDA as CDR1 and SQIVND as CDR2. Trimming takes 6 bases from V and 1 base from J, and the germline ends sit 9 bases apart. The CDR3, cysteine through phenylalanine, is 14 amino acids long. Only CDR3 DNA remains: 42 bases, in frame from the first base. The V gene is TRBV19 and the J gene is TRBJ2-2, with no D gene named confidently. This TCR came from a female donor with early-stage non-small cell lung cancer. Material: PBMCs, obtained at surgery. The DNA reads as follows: TGTGCCAGTAGCCAACAGAAGAACACCGGGGAGCTGTTTTTT. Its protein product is CASSQQKNTGELFF.